The clone carrying this TCR beta chain was detected once. The target antigen is unknown. CDR1 is SQVTM and CDR2 is ANQGSEA in the germline V gene. The CDR3 spans 15 residues. V lost 3 bases and J lost 4, with 16 bases in between. This sample is drawn from a study of T-cell memory formation after mild COVID-19. TCRdb re-derived calls from the 5' RACE reads in MiXCR, one entry per CDR3 protein. The sample contains about 160,000 distinct CDR3 sequences, about 28% of which appear only once. The study's findings and limits: Researchers could not confirm that second-wave clones peaking on day 37 targeted SARS-CoV-2.

The source of this sequence is an adult woman who had mild COVID-19 (a few samples of this study predate the infection). Cell type and time point are not known. Source material: PBMCs or a T cell subset sorted from them (not recorded which). This chain joins TRBV29-1 and TRBJ1-3; D gene ambiguous. The CDR3 DNA reads TGCAGCGTTGATAGGCTAGCGGGGATAGGAAACACCATATATTTT. Translation gives CSVDRLAGIGNTIYF.